The 16 T cell receptor beta chains reported below all come from one sample, sequenced in a study of T cells in Graves' hyperthyroidism and ophthalmopathy. From RNA transcripts, TCR beta CDR3 regions were amplified. First-round RT-PCR of the TCR CDR3 relied on the HTBI primer set. One entry per CDR3 protein, called by TCRdb with MiXCR from the multiplex PCR reads. The table has 600,000 or so distinct CDR3 sequences, around 15% seen once. The material sequenced was blood. These receptors came from a woman in her twenties or thirties with Graves' hyperthyroidism.

This chain uses TRBV18 with TRBJ2-1, with D hard to call. The CDR3 runs 12 residues. Germline CDR1 and CDR2: KGHSH and LQKENI. The germline V and J ends were trimmed by 6 bases and 9 bases, with 12 bases remaining between them. This CDR3 reads CASSDLRPEQFF. The CDR3 DNA reads TGTGCCAGCTCGGATCTGAGGCCTGAGCAGTTCTTC.

In this sample, this clonotype turned up many times. This chain connects TRBV12-3 or TRBV12-4 to TRBJ2-1; 8 nucleotides line up with TRBD2. The ends lost 2 bases at V and 8 bases at J; junction bases unmatched: 5. There are 14 residues in the CDR3. The CDR3: CASSLSGRADEQFF. In nucleotides, the CDR3 is TGTGCCAGCAGTTTATCCGGGAGGGCCGATGAGCAGTTCTTC.

This clonotype was seen many times. The chain couples TRBV30 to TRBJ1-2; D is undetermined. Trimming removed 4 bases at V and 0 bases at J, with 9 bases between. Germline V CDR1 and CDR2: GTSNPN, SVGIG (reference sequence). The CDR3 runs 13 residues. CDR3 amino acids: CAWIHLANYGYTF. CDR3 nucleotides: TGTGCCTGGATCCATCTAGCTAACTATGGCTACACCTTC.

This clonotype has ten or more counts. The gene calls are TRBV16 and TRBJ2-3; maybe TRBD1 (6 bases). The germline V and J ends were trimmed by 1 base and 4 bases, with 15 bases remaining between them. The CDR3 extends over 16 amino acids. Germline CDR1 is KGHSY and CDR2 is FQNENV. The DNA for the CDR3 is TGTGCCAGCAGCCAATGGGCTGGGGGCGAGGCAGATACGCAGTATTTT. Protein sequence: CASSQWAGGEADTQYF. Filled out from reference TRBV16 and TRBJ2-3, the complete variable domain reads GEEVAQTPKHLVRGEGQKAKLYCAPIKGHSYVFWYQQVLKNEFKFLISFQNENVFDETGMPKERFSAKCLPNSPCSLEIQATKLEDSAVYFCASSQWAGGEADTQYFGPGTRLTVL.

This clonotype was observed a few times. This chain uses TRBV6-2 or TRBV6-3 with TRBJ2-1, with 7 bases aligning to TRBD1. CDR3 length: 14 residues. CDR1 and CDR2 from the germline V gene are MNHEY and SVGEGT. V was clipped by 5 bases and J by 7 bases; unmatched bases: 8. The CDR3 spells CASSKRQGPNEQFF. The CDR3 coding sequence is TGTGCCAGCAGTAAAAGACAGGGACCAAATGAGCAGTTCTTC.

This clonotype was seen more than once but under ten times. This chain uses TRBV18 with TRBJ2-6, with TRBD2 as a possible D gene (6 bases). V lost 0 bases, J lost 2 bases, and 11 bases lay in between. The CDR3 is 17 residues long. Germline CDR1 is KGHSH and CDR2 is LQKENI. The CDR3 here is CASSPPLGGAGANVLTF. In nucleotides, the CDR3 is TGTGCCAGCTCACCACCGCTTGGAGGGGCTGGGGCCAACGTCCTGACTTTC.

There are a few counts of this clonotype. The V and J genes are TRBV7-8 and TRBJ1-2; no definite D call. The germline gives CDR1 SGHVS, CDR2 FQNEAQ. CDR3 length: 12 amino acids. The V end was cut by 5 bases, the J end by 4 bases, with 8 bases between. In DNA, the CDR3 is TGTGCCAGCAGCCAAAGCTTCTATGGCTACACCTTC. It codes for CASSQSFYGYTF.

This clonotype was seen many times. Written as DNA, the CDR3 is TGTGCCAGTAGGGACAGGGACACTGAAGCTTTCTTT. Protein sequence: CASRDRDTEAFF. The chain uses TRBV19 and TRBJ1-1; 8 bases line up with TRBD1. The CDR3 has 12 amino acids. Germline V lookup: CDR1 LNHDA, CDR2 SQIVND (reference sequence). Losses at the gene ends were 6 bases for V and 3 bases for J; bases not matched to a gene: 0.

This clonotype was counted between two and nine times. This chain uses TRBV12-3 or TRBV12-4 with TRBJ1-5, with no clear D. With 6 bases removed from V and 8 bases from J, the gap between germline ends came to 14 bases. The CDR3 extends over 13 amino acids. DNA of the CDR3: TGTGCCAGCAGCCAATTCTTGTCCAAGCCCCAGCATTTT. Its translation is CASSQFLSKPQHF.

The rearrangement uses TRBV6-1 and TRBJ2-2, with D maybe TRBD2 (6 bases). Trimming cost V 8 bases and J 0 bases, with 13 bases left between them. The CDR3 loop spans 15 amino acids. Germline CDR1 is MNHNS and CDR2 is SASEGT. The CDR3 loop is CASGRGGSNTGELFF. As DNA, the CDR3 is TGTGCCAGCGGTCGGGGAGGATCGAACACCGGGGAGCTGTTTTTT.

At least ten counts were recorded for this clonotype. V usage is TRBV11-3 and J usage is TRBJ2-3, with 7 bases fitting TRBD2. Per the germline V gene, CDR1 is SGHNT and CDR2 is YENEEA. The CDR3 has 17 residues. J gave up 4 bases and V 5 bases, and 15 bases lay outside the gene matches. CDR3 region: CASSDGTTGNLADTQYF. In DNA, the CDR3 is TGTGCCAGCAGCGACGGGACTACTGGAAATTTAGCAGATACGCAGTATTTT.

This clonotype was recorded a few times. V usage is TRBV7-2 and J usage is TRBJ2-7; TRBD1 matches at 7 bases. V dropped 8 bases and J dropped 1; count of bases not matched to a gene: 8. The length of the CDR3 is 14 residues. From germline, CDR1 is SGHTA and CDR2 FQGNSA. Written as DNA, the CDR3 is TGTGCCAGCGGCTGGGGACAGATATCCTACGAGCAGTACTTC. Protein: CASGWGQISYEQYF.

The chain carries TRBV6-2 or TRBV6-3 and TRBJ2-7, with 13 bases fitting TRBD2. The CDR3 has 16 amino acids. Trimming at V came to 0 bases and at J to 3 bases, leaving 2 bases not matched to a gene. The germline V gene encodes CDR1 MNHEY and CDR2 SVGEGT. CDR3 DNA sequence: TGTGCCAGCAGTTACTCGACTAGCGGGAGGATCTACGAGCAGTACTTC. Protein product: CASSYSTSGRIYEQYF.

The chain joins TRBV9 to TRBJ2-1; TRBD2 agrees at 9 bases. CDR1 and CDR2 from the germline V gene are SGDLS and YYNGEE. V gave up 9 bases and J gave up 8 bases; unmatched junction bases: 6. CDR3 size: 12 residues. CDR3 protein: CATGSGSYEQFF. Written as DNA, the CDR3 is TGTGCCACCGGTAGCGGGAGCTATGAGCAGTTCTTC.

This clonotype has ten or more counts. This chain connects TRBV6-1 to TRBJ2-7; TRBD2 matches 10 bases. The V gene's germline CDR1 is MNHNS and CDR2 SASEGT. This CDR3 is built from 15 residues. V gave up 5 bases and J gave up 4 bases; unmatched junction bases: 8. As DNA, the CDR3 is TGTGCCAGCAGTTTCCGGAGGACTAGCGGATACGAGCAGTACTTC. Encoded protein: CASSFRRTSGYEQYF.

The chain uses TRBV4-1 and TRBJ2-7; TRBD1 might be the D (5 bases). Germline-derived CDR1 and CDR2 are MGHRA and YSYEKL. CDR3 length: 13 residues. Trimming stripped 3 bases from V and 1 base from J, with 7 bases between. The CDR3 is CASSHGASYEQYF. The CDR3 DNA reads TGCGCCAGCAGCCATGGGGCATCCTACGAGCAGTACTTC.